The 6 T cell receptor beta chains below all came from one sample that was sequenced in a study of identical twins. TCRdb re-called the 5' RACE reads with MiXCR, one entry per CDR3 protein. This table has about 530,000 distinct CDR3 sequences, about 20% appearing once. A further study also used this sample, focusing on yellow fever vaccine responses in identical twins.

Sequenced input: CD4+ T cells sorted from blood. The receptors here all came from a woman aged 18-30 years in good health.

This clonotype was seen only a few times. The chain recombines TRBV18 with TRBJ2-3; D may be TRBD2 (6 bases). V gave up 7 bases and J gave up 0 bases, with 11 bases separating them. The length of the CDR3 is 14 residues. Germline CDR1 KGHSH, CDR2 LQKENI. CDR3 sequence reads: CASWRDSSTDTQYF. The CDR3 DNA follows: TGTGCCAGCTGGAGGGATTCTAGCACAGATACGCAGTATTTT. Full variable domain (missing parts from reference TRBV18 and TRBJ2-3): NAGVMQNPRHLVRRRGQEARLRCSPMKGHSHVYWYRQLPEEGLKFMVYLQKENIIDESGMPKERFSAEFPKEGPSILRIQQVVRGDSAAYFCASWRDSSTDTQYFGPGTRLTVL.

This clonotype was detected a few times. The chain carries TRBV10-2 and TRBJ2-1; 14 nucleotides align to TRBD2. The CDR3 sequence is 16 residues long. The J segment lost 7 bases and the V segment lost 7 bases, leaving 9 bases of the junction unmatched. Germline V gives CDR1 WSHSY, CDR2 SAAADI. The CDR3 here is CASTTWGLAGENEQFF. CDR3 nucleotides: TGCGCCAGCACTACCTGGGGACTAGCGGGAGAAAATGAGCAGTTCTTC.

The sample holds many counts of this clonotype. This rearrangement joins TRBV5-1 to TRBJ1-3; 7 nucleotides match TRBD1. V was pared by 4 bases and J by 7 bases, with 5 bases of the junction left unmatched. The germline gives CDR1 SGHRS, CDR2 YFSETQ. CDR3 length: 13 amino acids. Written as DNA, the CDR3 is TGCGCCAGCAGCCTCGGACAGGACAACACCATATATTTT. Amino acid sequence: CASSLGQDNTIYF. The full variable domain, rest sourced from reference TRBV5-1 and TRBJ1-3, is KAGVTQTPRYLIKTRGQQVTLSCSPISGHRSVSWYQQTPGQGLQFLFEYFSETQRNKGNFPGRFSGRQFSNSRSEMNVSTLELGDSALYLCASSLGQDNTIYFGEGSWLTVV.

This clonotype has only a few counts. The chain combines TRBV24-1 with TRBJ2-1, with 8 positions matching TRBD2. CDR3 size: 15 residues. The germline gives CDR1 KGHDR, CDR2 SFDVKD. Trimming took 1 base from V and 8 from J; bases not matched to a gene: 6. The CDR3 loop is CATSDFTGTRYEQFF. DNA of the CDR3: TGTGCCACCAGTGATTTCACCGGGACTAGATATGAGCAGTTCTTC.

This clonotype was found a few times. This chain links TRBV5-1 with TRBJ2-6; 11 bases map to TRBD1. Germline V CDR1 and CDR2: SGHRS, YFSETQ. The CDR3 runs 17 residues. V trimming: 4 bases; J trimming: 2 bases; junction bases outside the gene matches: 5. CDR3 in amino acids: CASSRGQGAPGANVLTF. As DNA, the CDR3 is TGCGCCAGCAGCCGCGGACAGGGGGCGCCTGGGGCCAACGTCCTGACTTTC.

This chain joins TRBV5-1 and TRBJ2-5; D not certain. The V gene's germline CDR1 is SGHRS and CDR2 YFSETQ. This CDR3 region has 14 residues. Trimming took 0 bases from V and 3 from J, leaving 9 bases between them. CDR3 loop: CASSLAGAEETQYF. The DNA for the CDR3 is TGCGCCAGCAGCTTGGCCGGAGCCGAAGAGACCCAGTACTTC.